The rows below give T cell receptor beta chains drawn from one sample of a study of blood T cell repertoires in COVID-19. Here immunoSEQ multiplex PCR was the method, and the copy in TCRdb shows in-frame clones only, minus some. The repertoire holds about 180,000 clones, with about 91% as singletons. What was sequenced was peripheral blood. These TCRs come from a woman aged 25 to 39 with acute or convalescent COVID-19. Each CDR3 is given with its conserved first and last residue. The D gene is left open where the match is weak. Size values are once, few and many counts, or a class for expanded clones, and some rows have none.

j_call | v_call | clone_size | d_call | cdr3_nt | cdr3_aa
TRBJ2-5 | TRBV6-1 | - | TRBD1 | TGTGCCAGCAGTGAAGGTCGGACAGGTGTATTGACCCAGTACTTC | CASSEGRTGVLTQYF
TRBJ2-2 | TRBV30 | few | - | TGTGCCTGGAGACCCGCGGGCAACACCGGGGAGCTGTTTTTT | CAWRPAGNTGELFF
TRBJ2-5 | TRBV7-9 | - | TRBD1 | TGTGCCAGCAGCTTATTCGGGACAGCGGAGACCCAGTACTTC | CASSLFGTAETQYF
TRBJ2-1 | TRBV4-1 | - | - | TGCGCCAGCAGCCAAGAGATTAGGGGGGAGCAGTTCTTC | CASSQEIRGEQFF
TRBJ1-1 | TRBV6-5 | - | - | TGTGCCAGCAAAGGGAGGGAGGACCAAGTCCGAGAAGCTTTCTTT | CASKGREDQVREAFF
TRBJ2-1 | TRBV15 | - | TRBD2 | TGTGCCACCTCTCTATTCCTAGCGGGAGCGAATGAGCAGTTCTTC | CATSLFLAGANEQFF
TRBJ2-1 | TRBV4-1 | - | - | TGCGCCAGCAAGGCGGGGATTTTGGGACAGCCGTTCTTC | CASKAGILGQPFF
TRBJ1-4 | TRBV9 | - | - | TGTGCCAGCAGCGAAAGGACTGAGACTAATGAAAAACTGTTTTTT | CASSERTETNEKLFF
TRBJ2-1 | TRBV7-9 | - | - | TGTGCCTGGCGGGTCTCCTACAATGAGCAGTTCTTC | CAWRVSYNEQFF
TRBJ1-2 | TRBV9 | - | - | TGTGCCAGCAGCGTAGGTTCTCCGGAGGCCTATGGCTACACCTTC | CASSVGSPEAYGYTF
TRBJ2-1 | TRBV2 | - | - | TGTGCCAGCAGTGAAGAGGTGGGGGCCCGGTTGAATGAGCAGTTCTTC | CASSEEVGARLNEQFF
TRBJ2-3 | TRBV2 | - | - | TGTGCCAGCAGACCGGGACTGGGAGTCACAGATACGCAGTATTTT | CASRPGLGVTDTQYF
TRBJ1-1 | TRBV20-1 | - | TRBD1 | TGCAGTGCTATAGGGACAGGCAGTAGATTT | CSAIGTGSRF
TRBJ2-3 | TRBV5-5 | - | TRBD2 | TGTGCCAGCAGCTCCCTAGCGGGAGGAACGCAGTATTTT | CASSSLAGGTQYF
TRBJ1-2 | TRBV5-1 | - | TRBD1 | TGCGCCAGCAGCTTGGCACAGGGGAGGACCTACACCTTC | CASSLAQGRTYTF
TRBJ1-2 | TRBV28 | - | - | TGTGCCAGCAGTTTAATCCCCCCACATCATGGCTACACCTTC | CASSLIPPHHGYTF
TRBJ2-4 | TRBV24-1 | - | - | TGTGCCACCAGTGACCACCCGGGTGAGGGCAAAAACATTCAGTACTTC | CATSDHPGEGKNIQYF
TRBJ2-7 | TRBV5-5 | - | - | TGTGCCAGCAGCTTGGTCGGCCGCTCGACTGAGCAGTACTTC | CASSLVGRSTEQYF
TRBJ2-1 | TRBV6-2/TRBV6-3 | - | TRBD2 | TGTGCCAGCAGTGACGGACTAGCGGACAACAATGAGCAGTTCTTC | CASSDGLADNNEQFF
TRBJ2-1 | TRBV6-5 | - | TRBD2 | TGTGCCAGCAGGGCTCTAGCGGGTAATCACAATGAGCAGTTCTTC | CASRALAGNHNEQFF
TRBJ2-1 | TRBV6-5 | - | - | TGTGCCAGCAGAAGGGTAAGGACTACCGAGGGTGAGCAGTTCTTC | CASRRVRTTEGEQFF
TRBJ2-4 | TRBV19 | once | TRBD2 | TGTGCCAGTAGCCCCCAGCTAGCGGGAAGCCCTAACTTC | CASSPQLAGSPNF
TRBJ1-1 | TRBV18 | once | - | TGTGCCAGCTCACGGGAGGCCGGGGCCTACACTGAAGCTTTCTTT | CASSREAGAYTEAFF
TRBJ1-1 | TRBV5-8 | - | - | TGTGCCAGCAGCTTTCGAGTCGAGTTGGAGTGGAGGGGGAACACTGAAGCTTTCTTT | CASSFRVELEWRGNTEAFF
TRBJ1-6 | TRBV15 | - | - | TGTGCCACCAGCAGTTACAGGAATTCACCCCTCCACTTT | CATSSYRNSPLHF